This is a list of T cell receptor beta chains from one sample in a study of T cells in Graves' hyperthyroidism and ophthalmopathy. TCRdb processed the multiplex PCR reads anew with MiXCR; each CDR3 protein has one entry. The table includes approximately 710,000 distinct CDR3 sequences, 17% detected once. The specimen was blood. Receptors originate from a man aged 50 to 59 with Graves' hyperthyroidism. Both conserved end residues are part of each CDR3. Each record gives: D gene, J gene, V gene, CDR3 protein. A D gene is named only where the DNA matches it firmly.

-	TRBJ1-1	TRBV4-1	CASSQDSRTTEAFF
TRBD2	TRBJ2-2	TRBV4-1	CASSQVRAGLAGPGELFF
-	TRBJ2-7	TRBV5-1	CASSFVQASGSRSTYEQYF
-	TRBJ1-3	TRBV5-1	CASSLGSGGSGNTIYF
TRBD1	TRBJ1-1	TRBV28	CASSFPGTGGTEAFF
-	TRBJ2-1	TRBV27	CASSWFGANEQFF
TRBD2	TRBJ2-7	TRBV24-1	CATSDTTGTSRAEQYF
TRBD2	TRBJ2-7	TRBV20-1	CSAEREGTLEQYF
-	TRBJ2-7	TRBV28	CASSLSHGTPVQYF
-	TRBJ1-2	TRBV6-1	CASRQAAGAIYGYTF
-	TRBJ2-1	TRBV12-5	CASGLVGKNNEQFF
-	TRBJ2-7	TRBV6-2/TRBV6-3	CASSYSSGWEQYF
TRBD1	TRBJ1-2	TRBV28	CASSLPDRGLFGYTF
TRBD2	TRBJ2-1	TRBV11-3	CASSFTSVPYNEQFF
TRBD1	TRBJ1-1	TRBV9	CASSPRDRATEAFF
-	TRBJ1-5	TRBV27	CASSLGQFDSNQPQHF
-	TRBJ2-3	TRBV28	CASRPRTDTQYF
TRBD2	TRBJ2-7	TRBV4-1	CASSLLAGGAEQYF
TRBD2	TRBJ2-7	TRBV11-2	CASSATLGLAGNVSSSYEQYF
TRBD1	TRBJ2-7	TRBV6-1	CASSWGTGAYEQYF
TRBD1	TRBJ1-5	TRBV19	CASSTDRGNQPQHF
TRBD1	TRBJ1-2	TRBV12-3/TRBV12-4	CASKRQGEIPGYGYTF
-	TRBJ2-1	TRBV28	CASSSDYPKINIIDEQFF
-	TRBJ2-7	TRBV10-3	CAISPDDGRYEQYF
-	TRBJ1-4	TRBV6-1	CASSSWVAEKLFF
TRBD2	TRBJ2-2	TRBV18	CASSPRSGGRTGELFF
-	TRBJ2-7	TRBV20-1	CSASLRGSGYEQYF
-	TRBJ2-7	TRBV13	CASRGAGTVALEQYF
TRBD1	TRBJ2-7	TRBV7-2	CASSPRQGLVSYEQYF
-	TRBJ2-7	TRBV5-1	CASSLIGAQGYEQYF
-	TRBJ2-7	TRBV2	CASSLVREQYF
TRBD2	TRBJ2-1	TRBV28	CASSPGLAAYNEQFF
-	TRBJ1-1	TRBV28	CASSQGIDTEAFF
-	TRBJ2-3	TRBV28	CASSHLSSTDTQYF
TRBD1	TRBJ2-5	TRBV6-6	CASSYSDRDRDQETQYF
-	TRBJ2-6	TRBV2	CASGYGSGANVLTF
-	TRBJ2-5	TRBV6-1	CASSSDSARAQYF
-	TRBJ2-5	TRBV30	CAWVDLMETQYF
-	TRBJ1-1	TRBV29-1	CSGRQMNTEAFF
TRBD1	TRBJ2-2	TRBV6-2/TRBV6-3	CAIRQGTLTGELFF